This TCR beta chain was captured by sequencing in a study of early T cells in non-severe SARS-CoV-2 infection. Study context: RNA in bulk from unsorted whole blood was sequenced, and chains were unpaired. Whole-study results and caveats: VDJdb-based matching was biased toward anti-spike CD8 responses and missed private and CD4 specificities.

This clonotype was picked up many times. Its antigen is as yet unknown. Germline V CDR1 and CDR2: MNHEY, SVGAGI. CDR3 size: 14 residues. V was cut by 2 bases and J by 6 bases, with 13 bases left in between. Each cDNA molecule carried a unique molecular identifier. TCRdb analysed the 5' RACE reads with MiXCR anew, one entry per CDR3 protein. The sample lists fewer than 100,000 distinct CDR3 sequences; over 5% were seen once. This clonotype was sampled from an adult who was a healthcare worker with PCR-confirmed SARS-CoV-2 infection or an uninfected control (not recorded which). The sequenced material came from whole blood. The chain joins TRBV6-5 to TRBJ1-1; D is unclear. The CDR3 DNA reads TGTGCCAGCAGTTACGATCCGCCAGTCTCTGAAGCTTTCTTT. This gives the protein CASSYDPPVSEAFF.